One and the same sample provided the 10 T cell receptor beta chains below, sequenced in a study of CD8+ T cells in alopecia areata. The treatment denotes: oral pan-JAK inhibitor, 5-10 mg twice daily. Extraction and reverse transcription of RNA yielded cDNA as the sequencing template. The assay was immunoSEQ multiplex PCR, and TCRdb's table has in-frame clones only and misses some. Counted here are 200,000 to 250,000 clones, 64% occurring once; the ten biggest clones make up about 4.2%. This specimen was CD4+ T cells sorted from blood, taken at week 4, from a patient treated with tofacitinib. The receptors were sampled from a human donor with alopecia areata.

V is TRBV5-1 and J is TRBJ1-5; tentatively, D is TRBD1 (5 bases). The CDR3 has 14 amino acids. The V and J ends lost 0 bases and 7 bases respectively, with 11 bases between them. CDR1 SGHRS and CDR2 YFSETQ come from the germline V gene. CDR3 nucleotide sequence: TGCGCCAGCAGCTTGGGTTCGGGGGGACAGCCCCAGCATTTT. Translated: CASSLGSGGQPQHF.

This chain connects TRBV5-6 to TRBJ2-3; D uncertain. The CDR3 sequence is 15 residues long. Germline V gene sequence: CDR1 SGHDT, CDR2 YYEEEE. Trimming took 2 bases from V and 2 from J, leaving 12 bases between them. The CDR3: CASSLAGLFTDTQYF. The CDR3 DNA follows: TGTGCCAGCAGCTTAGCCGGGTTGTTCACAGATACGCAGTATTTT. The full variable domain, completed using reference TRBV5-6 and TRBJ2-3, is DAGVTQSPTHLIKTRGQQVTLRCSPKSGHDTVSWYQQALGQGPQFIFQYYEEEERQRGNFPDRFSGHQFPNYSSELNVNALLLGDSALYLCASSLAGLFTDTQYFGPGTRLTVL.

V usage is TRBV18 and J usage is TRBJ1-1; unclear D gene. In germline, CDR1 is KGHSH, CDR2 LQKENI. This CDR3 is built from 13 residues. Trimming took off 4 bases at V and 1 base at J, with 7 bases between the two ends. The CDR3 reads CASSREQNTEAFF. CDR3 bases: TGTGCCAGCTCACGGGAGCAGAACACTGAAGCTTTCTTT.

Turning to this clone: Likely a read error: the CDR3 ends without its conserved phenylalanine or tryptophan. Because the CDR3's place on the DNA is in doubt, the DNA is left out and the CDR3 is given as listed by TCRdb. The genes are TRBV11-2 and TRBJ2-7; TRBD1, as called in the table, went unchecked against the DNA. In germline, CDR1 is SGHAT, CDR2 FQNNGV. The CDR3 totals 8 residues, both ends included. The CDR3 reads CAPQPHSA.

J is TRBJ2-5 and V is TRBV11-1, with TRBD2 identical over 9 bases. The CDR3 loop spans 16 amino acids. Unmatched junction bases numbered 12, after V lost 5 bases and J lost 5 bases. Germline V gene data show CDR1 as SGHAT and CDR2 as FQDESV (reference sequence). CDR3 coding DNA: TGTGCCAGCAGCCCCCGCCAGCGGGGGGTACGGGAGACCCAGTACTTC. It encodes CASSPRQRGVRETQYF.

V usage is TRBV29-1 and J usage is TRBJ1-2; D ambiguous. The CDR3 has 14 amino acids. Germline lookup yields CDR1 SQVTM and CDR2 ANQGSEA. V was cut by 7 bases and J by 5 bases, with 20 bases left in between. CDR3 residues: CSATEGRTAYGYTF. The CDR3 nucleotides are TGCAGCGCCACAGAGGGAAGGACTGCTTATGGCTACACCTTC.

The chain combines TRBV15 with TRBJ1-1, with a possible D match to TRBD1 (5 bases). Trimming took 1 base from V and 6 from J, leaving 9 bases between them. CDR1 LNHNV and CDR2 YYDKDF come from the germline V gene (reference sequence). This CDR3 is built from 13 residues. The CDR3 DNA follows: TGTGCCACCAGCAGAGGACAGTTTTCTGAAGCTTTCTTT. Its translation: CATSRGQFSEAFF.

This clone was seen once. The chain uses TRBV5-6 and TRBJ2-2; D is possibly TRBD1 or TRBD2 (5 bases each). The germline V and J ends were trimmed by 1 base and 7 bases, with 14 bases remaining between them. Germline V gives CDR1 SGHDT, CDR2 YYEEEE. CDR3 length: 15 residues. CDR3 sequence (DNA): TGTGCCAGCAGCTTGCTTCTGACTACAGGCGGGGAGCTGTTTTTT. Translation: CASSLLLTTGGELFF.

This clone was picked up a small number of times. CDR3 nucleotides: TGCAGCGTTAGGGCCGGCCGGTACGAGCAGTACTTC. Translation gives CSVRAGRYEQYF. This chain joins TRBV29-1 and TRBJ2-7; D gene unclear. Germline V lookup: CDR1 SQVTM, CDR2 ANQGSEA. This CDR3 has 12 residues. V dropped 5 bases and J dropped 4 bases, with 12 bases sitting between them.

The table lists this clone with a few counts. The chain employs TRBV12-5 and TRBJ2-1, with D perhaps TRBD2 (5 bases). V was pared by 2 bases and J by 15 bases, with 14 bases between. CDR3 length: 12 amino acids. Per germline, CDR1 LGHNT and CDR2 FRNRAP. CDR3 residues: CASGLSPGLAFF. The DNA of the CDR3 is TGTGCTAGTGGTTTGAGCCCCGGGCTAGCGTTCTTC.